The clone carrying this T cell receptor beta chain was counted at least ten times. What it binds is unknown. These data originate in a study of blood T cells in healthy people across ages. As for the study in general: Template switching retrieved approximately one barcoded beta molecule for each two T cells.

Regarding the study as a whole: Per million T cells, TCR beta diversity dropped roughly linearly as age increased.

Alongside a J-beta primer mix, a sample-barcoded 5' primer served in a second PCR lasting 7 to 11 cycles. TCRdb re-called the 5' RACE reads with MiXCR, one entry per CDR3 protein. The sample lists 550,000 to 650,000 distinct CDR3 sequences, about 30% occurring once. Each individual donor underwent a draw of approximately 9.6 milliliters of peripheral blood. There were at least 5.5 micrograms of total RNA extracted from every sample. Germline CDR1 SGHRS, CDR2 YFSETQ. This CDR3 region has 18 residues. V was shortened by 0 bases and J by 0 bases, with 13 bases between the two germline ends. This TCR derives from a woman aged 80 or older in good health. The chain combines TRBV5-1 with TRBJ2-6, with TRBD1 as a possible D gene (7 bases). Sample: blood. The CDR3, as DNA: TGCGCCAGCAGCTTGGGGCCAGGGGGGAGCTCTGGGGCCAACGTCCTGACTTTC. Amino acid sequence: CASSLGPGGSSGANVLTF.